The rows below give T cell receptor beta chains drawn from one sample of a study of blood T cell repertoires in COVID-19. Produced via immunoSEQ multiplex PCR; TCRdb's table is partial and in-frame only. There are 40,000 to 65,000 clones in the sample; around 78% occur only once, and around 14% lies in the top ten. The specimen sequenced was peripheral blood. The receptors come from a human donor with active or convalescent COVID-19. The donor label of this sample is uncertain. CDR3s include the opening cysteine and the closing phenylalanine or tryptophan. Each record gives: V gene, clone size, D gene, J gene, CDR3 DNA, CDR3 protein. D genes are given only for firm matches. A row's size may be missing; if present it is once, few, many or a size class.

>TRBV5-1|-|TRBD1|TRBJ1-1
TGCGCCAGCTACTCGCACACAGGGGGCAAGATGAACACTGAAGCTTTCTTT
CASYSHTGGKMNTEAFF
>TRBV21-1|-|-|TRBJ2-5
TGTGCCAGCAGCGGGGCTAGGTGGGACCAAGAGACCCAGTACTTC
CASSGARWDQETQYF
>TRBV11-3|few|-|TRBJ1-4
TGTGCCAGCAGCGACTTTGGGACGGGGGATAATGAAAAACTGTTTTTT
CASSDFGTGDNEKLFF
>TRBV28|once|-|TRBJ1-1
TGTGCCAGCAGCGCGCTAAACCCAAGCCGAATGAACACTGAAGCTTTCTTT
CASSALNPSRMNTEAFF
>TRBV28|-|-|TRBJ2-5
TGTGCCAGCAGTTATTTGTATCGAGGGATGGAAGAGACCCAGTACTTC
CASSYLYRGMEETQYF
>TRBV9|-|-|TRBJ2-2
TGTGCCAGCAGCGTTCCCCCAAACACCGGGGAGCTGTTTTTT
CASSVPPNTGELFF
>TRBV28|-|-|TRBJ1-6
TGTGCCAGCAGTTTAAGAGGAGGGAGCAATTCACCCCTCCACTTT
CASSLRGGSNSPLHF
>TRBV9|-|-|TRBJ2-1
TGTGCCAGCAGCGTAGGGACTGGCTCCTACAATGAGCAGTTCTTC
CASSVGTGSYNEQFF
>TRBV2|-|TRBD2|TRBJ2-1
TGTGCCAGCAGTGGACTAGCATCAGGGAATGAGCAGTTCTTC
CASSGLASGNEQFF
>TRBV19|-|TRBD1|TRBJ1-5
TGTGCCAGTAGTATAGGTACAGGGGTCAATCAGCCCCAGCATTTT
CASSIGTGVNQPQHF
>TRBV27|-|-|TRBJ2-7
TGTGCCAGCAGCCCCCGGACAGCCTACGAGCAGTACTTC
CASSPRTAYEQYF
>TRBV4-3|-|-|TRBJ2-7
TGCGCCAGCAGCCAAGATCCCACTGTCACCTACGAGCAGTACTTC
CASSQDPTVTYEQYF
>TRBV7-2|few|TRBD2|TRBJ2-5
TGTGCCAGCAGCGAGAGCGGACTAGCGAACCAAGAGACCCAGTACTTC
CASSESGLANQETQYF
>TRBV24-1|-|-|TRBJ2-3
TGTGCCACCAGTGGATCTAGGAATACGCAGTATTTT
CATSGSRNTQYF
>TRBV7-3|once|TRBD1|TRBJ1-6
TGTGCCAGCAGTTCTGGACAGGGGAAATCACCCCTCCACTTT
CASSSGQGKSPLHF
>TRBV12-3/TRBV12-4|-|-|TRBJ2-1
TGTGCCAGCAGTTCCGACAGTAATGAGCAGTTCTTC
CASSSDSNEQFF